This TCR beta chain emerged from a study of shared clonotypes between healthy human individuals. Clones were read by immunoSEQ multiplex PCR, and TCRdb kept only the in-frame ones, dropping some. Among millions of clones, approximately 94% were seen once, and the ten largest hold around 1.7%. CDR1 is SGHAT, CDR2 FQNNGV, per germline. The CDR3 contains 15 residues. The germline V and J ends were trimmed by 1 base and 0 bases, with 7 bases remaining between them. Only CD45RO-negative cells positively selected for CCR7 counted as naive CD8 cells, so terminally differentiated effector memory CD45RA+ cells were excluded. Study-wide points: Generally, naive subsets came out with larger estimated richness than memory subsets.

Concerning this clone: Its specificity is not known.

The receptor was isolated from a young man in good health. Some clones in this sample may be carry-over from other donors' samples. The sequencing input was naive CD8+ T cells from PBMCs. The chain couples TRBV11-2 to TRBJ2-1; D is undetermined. Here the CDR3 reads CASSLGEFSYNEQFF. DNA for the CDR3: TGTGCCAGCAGCTTAGGGGAATTCTCCTACAATGAGCAGTTCTTC.